The 16 T cell receptor beta chains given below trace back to one sample, sequenced in a study of cytomegalovirus exposure and HLA in healthy donors. Both 60 Vbeta primers and 13 Jbeta primers went into the PCR. Sequenced by immunoSEQ multiplex PCR; TCRdb stores in-frame clones only, minus some. Of fewer than 200,000 clones detected, roughly 80% appear once; the ten largest clones hold about 1.9%. Sequenced input: PBMCs. The receptors shown here come from a human donor in good health.

The chain employs TRBV2 and TRBJ2-3; 8 nucleotides agree with TRBD2. The CDR3 is made up of 19 amino acids. Trimming at V came to 4 bases and at J to 3 bases, leaving 18 bases not matched to a gene. Per germline, CDR1 SNHLY and CDR2 FYNNEI. For the CDR3, the DNA is TGTGCCAGCAGTGCGGCGAACCCGGCGTTAGCGGGGACTACAGATACGCAGTATTTT. Its translation: CASSAANPALAGTTDTQYF.

This clone was seen a few times. The rearrangement uses TRBV5-1 and TRBJ2-5, with 10 positions matching TRBD2. Trimming cost V 2 bases and J 4 bases; bases outside gene matches: 5. Germline CDR1 SGHRS, CDR2 YFSETQ. The CDR3 extends over 15 amino acids. The CDR3 DNA follows: TGCGCCAGCAGCTTTGCTAGCGGGGGAGGAGAGACCCAGTACTTC. It yields the protein CASSFASGGGETQYF.

This clone was seen only once. The chain recombines TRBV6-1 with TRBJ2-7; possible D gene TRBD2, 7 bases. The V gene lost 3 bases and the J gene lost 4 bases, with 31 bases spanning the gap. Germline assignment: CDR1 MNHNS and CDR2 SASEGT. The CDR3 has 20 residues. The CDR3, as DNA: TGTGCCAGCAGTGACCCTGGCTGGGGGGGCGATTTTGAGCTGAGATACGAGCAGTACTTC. Translated: CASSDPGWGGDFELRYEQYF.

In DNA, the CDR3 is TGTGCCAGCAGCCCAATCTGGCGGGGGGTCGCCGGGGAGCTGTTTTTT. This codes for CASSPIWRGVAGELFF. V usage is TRBV11-3 and J usage is TRBJ2-2; 8 nucleotides line up with TRBD2. With 5 bases clipped from V and 6 bases from J, the junction kept 11 bases outside the gene matches. Germline loops: CDR1 SGHNT, CDR2 YENEEA. CDR3 size: 16 residues. Using reference TRBV11-3 and TRBJ2-2 for the parts outside the CDR3, the full variable domain is EAGVVQSPRYKIIEKKQPVAFWCNPISGHNTLYWYLQNLGQGPELLIRYENEEAVDDSQLPKDRFSAERLKGVDSTLKIQPAELGDSAVYLCASSPIWRGVAGELFFGEGSRLTVL.

Ten or more counts support this clone. The chain employs TRBV5-4 and TRBJ2-3, with 8 bases aligning to TRBD1. The trim removed 4 bases at V and 1 base at J, leaving 8 bases unmatched. The germline CDR1 and CDR2 sequences are SGHNT and YYREEE (reference sequence). The length of the CDR3 is 16 residues. This chain's CDR3 is CASSKGQVRGTDTQYF. The CDR3 DNA reads as TGTGCCAGCAGCAAGGGACAGGTTCGTGGCACAGATACGCAGTATTTT.

The chain links TRBV11-3 to TRBJ1-1, with 8 nucleotides matching TRBD1. J lost 5 bases, V lost 0 bases, and 2 bases had no gene match. In germline, CDR1 is SGHNT, CDR2 YENEEA. This CDR3 is 14 amino acids long. Here the CDR3 DNA reads TGTGCCAGCAGCTTAGATCGACAGGGGACTGAAGCTTTCTTT. Residues: CASSLDRQGTEAFF.

The gene calls are TRBV5-1 and TRBJ2-3, with 10 bases that match TRBD2. CDR1 SGHRS and CDR2 YFSETQ come from the germline V gene. The CDR3 length is 16 residues. V dropped 4 bases and J dropped 2; count of bases not matched to a gene: 7. The DNA of the CDR3 is TGCGCCAGCAGCCTAAGGACTAGCGGCGACACAGATACGCAGTATTTT. This encodes CASSLRTSGDTDTQYF.

This rearrangement joins TRBV19 to TRBJ1-1, with D possibly matching TRBD1 (6 bases). The length of the CDR3 is 14 residues. The germline V gene has CDR1 LNHDA and CDR2 SQIVND (reference sequence). V shed 8 bases and J shed 3 bases, with 16 bases lying between them. As DNA, the CDR3 is TGTGCCAGTGGTACAGGGAGGTTGGACACTGAAGCTTTCTTT. It translates to CASGTGRLDTEAFF.

J is TRBJ2-6 and V is TRBV13; D uncertain. V gave up 0 bases and J gave up 0 bases, with 6 bases separating them. Per germline, CDR1 PRHDT and CDR2 FYEKMQ (reference sequence). This CDR3 has 16 residues. CDR3 protein: CASSLGSFSGANVLTF. CDR3 nucleotides: TGTGCCAGCAGCTTAGGGTCGTTCTCTGGGGCCAACGTCCTGACTTTC.

This clone was detected only once. CDR3 nucleotides: TGTGCCAGCAGCCTACCCGACAGGGTTGGGGATGGCTACACCTTC. It is translated as CASSLPDRVGDGYTF. This rearrangement joins TRBV5-4 to TRBJ1-2; TRBD1 matches 7 bases. The V gene end was trimmed by 4 bases and the J gene end by 6 bases; junction bases not matched to a gene: 12. CDR1 is SGHNT and CDR2 is YYREEE in the germline V gene (reference sequence). The CDR3 has 15 residues.

The gene calls are TRBV19 and TRBJ1-5; perhaps TRBD1 as D (6 bases). The CDR3 covers 16 residues. The V and J ends lost 3 bases and 0 bases respectively, with 12 bases between them. Germline CDR1 LNHDA, CDR2 SQIVND (reference sequence). CDR3 nucleotides: TGTGCCAGTAGTATTCCAGGGGCCTATAGCAATCAGCCCCAGCATTTT. Translation gives CASSIPGAYSNQPQHF. The whole variable domain, remainder taken from reference TRBV19 and TRBJ1-5, is DGGITQSPKYLFRKEGQNVTLSCEQNLNHDAMYWYRQDPGQGLRLIYYSQIVNDFQKGDIAEGYSVSREKKESFPLTVTSAQKNPTAFYLCASSIPGAYSNQPQHFGDGTRLSIL.

The CDR3 nucleotides are TGCAGCGGGGGGAAGCAGGGGGATTCTGAAGCTTTCTTT. Protein product: CSGGKQGDSEAFF. This sequence joins TRBV29-1 and TRBJ1-1, with 7 bases that match TRBD1. Germline V gives CDR1 SQVTM, CDR2 ANQGSEA. V gave up 7 bases and J gave up 6 bases; unmatched junction bases: 11. The CDR3 totals 13 residues. The full variable domain, completed using reference TRBV29-1 and TRBJ1-1, is SAVISQKPSRDICQRGTSLTIQCQVDSQVTMMFWYRQQPGQSLTLIATANQGSEATYESGFVIDKFPISRPNLTFSTLTVSNMSPEDSSIYLCSGGKQGDSEAFFGQGTRLTVV.

V usage is TRBV12-5 and J usage is TRBJ2-2, with TRBD1 matching over 9 bases. The trim removed 6 bases at V and 4 bases at J, leaving 6 bases unmatched. Germline-derived CDR1 and CDR2 are LGHNT and FRNRAP. The CDR3 length is 15 residues. The CDR3 coding sequence is TGTGCTAGTGGCCAGACAGGGGGTAGCACCGGGGAGCTGTTTTTT. It is translated as CASGQTGGSTGELFF.

The chain uses TRBV7-6 and TRBJ2-1; D not certain. Germline V CDR1 and CDR2: SGHVS, FNYEAQ. Trimming cost V 4 bases and J 0 bases, with 10 bases left between them. This CDR3 has 15 amino acids. The CDR3 loop reads CASSSATSSYNEQFF. For the CDR3, the DNA is TGTGCCAGCAGCTCCGCAACCAGCTCCTACAATGAGCAGTTCTTC.

This chain connects TRBV5-1 to TRBJ1-2; TRBD1 is a possible D gene (5 bases). This CDR3 has 14 residues. V lost 4 bases, J lost 2 bases, and 12 bases lay in between. The germline V gene has CDR1 SGHRS and CDR2 YFSETQ. DNA of the CDR3: TGCGCCAGCAGCATGACGGGGGAAAACTATGGCTACACCTTC. This gives the protein CASSMTGENYGYTF.

This clone has more than one count but fewer than ten. The chain is built from TRBV29-1 and TRBJ1-4; D not resolved. This CDR3 is 11 amino acids long. Trimming removed 5 bases from V and 5 bases from J, with 6 bases in between. In germline, CDR1 is SQVTM, CDR2 ANQGSEA. CDR3 sequence: CSVRGNEKLFF. The CDR3 DNA is TGCAGCGTTCGGGGAAATGAAAAACTGTTTTTT.